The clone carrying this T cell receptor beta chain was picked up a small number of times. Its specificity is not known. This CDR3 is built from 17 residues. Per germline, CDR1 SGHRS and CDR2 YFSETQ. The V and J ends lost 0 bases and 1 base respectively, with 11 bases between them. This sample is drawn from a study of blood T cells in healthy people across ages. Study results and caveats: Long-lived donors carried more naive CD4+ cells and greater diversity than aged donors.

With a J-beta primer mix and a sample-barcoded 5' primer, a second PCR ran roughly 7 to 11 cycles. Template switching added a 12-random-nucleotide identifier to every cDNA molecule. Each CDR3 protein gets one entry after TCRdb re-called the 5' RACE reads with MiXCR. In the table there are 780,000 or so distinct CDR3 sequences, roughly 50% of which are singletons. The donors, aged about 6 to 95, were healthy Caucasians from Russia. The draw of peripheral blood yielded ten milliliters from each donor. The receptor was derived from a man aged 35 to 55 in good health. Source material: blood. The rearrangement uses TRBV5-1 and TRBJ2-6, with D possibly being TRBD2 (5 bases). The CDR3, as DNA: TGCGCCAGCAGCTTGGTTAACACGGGGTCTGGGGCCAACGTCCTGACTTTC. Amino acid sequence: CASSLVNTGSGANVLTF. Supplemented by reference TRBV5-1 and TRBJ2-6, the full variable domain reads KAGVTQTPRYLIKTRGQQVTLSCSPISGHRSVSWYQQTPGQGLQFLFEYFSETQRNKGNFPGRFSGRQFSNSRSEMNVSTLELGDSALYLCASSLVNTGSGANVLTFGAGSRLTVL.